A selection of T cell receptor beta chains follows, all from one sample in a study of T cells in Graves' hyperthyroidism and ophthalmopathy. TCRdb itself ran the multiplex PCR reads through MiXCR, one entry per CDR3 protein. The repertoire holds over 400,000 distinct CDR3 sequences, with about 14% as singletons. Material: blood. The origin of the receptors is a man between 18 and 35 years old with Graves' ophthalmopathy. The conserved cysteine and the conserved F or W are not part of the CDR3 here. Where a row states a size, it is once, few, many or the class of an expanded clone; other rows omit it.

clone size	V gene	J gene	CDR3 protein
.	TRBV14	TRBJ2-7	ASSQGYTGTSGYEQY
many	TRBV5-4	TRBJ2-3	ASSLQGLGGSTDTQY
few	TRBV2	TRBJ2-7	ASSPSRVRGGGPYEQY
many	TRBV11-2	TRBJ2-7	ASSLVGGGRVDEQY
few	TRBV6-1	TRBJ1-6	ASGTSYNSPLH
.	TRBV3-1	TRBJ1-5	ANRPRQLGSNQPQH
many	TRBV2	TRBJ2-2	ASSQGQNTGELF
many	TRBV18	TRBJ2-5	ASSPDEETQY
many	TRBV11-2	TRBJ2-7	ASSLGVGSSYEQY
many	TRBV12-3/TRBV12-4	TRBJ2-1	ASSRRNEQF
few	TRBV6-1	TRBJ2-3	ASSEVWRLEGADTQY
.	TRBV20-1	TRBJ2-1	SANGGGANEQF
many	TRBV30	TRBJ1-5	AWQPWHGNQPQH
many	TRBV3-1	TRBJ2-1	ASSPALGNEQF
.	TRBV3-1	TRBJ2-7	ASTPGRNEQY
many	TRBV5-1	TRBJ2-1	ASSTRQGLNEQF
many	TRBV7-2	TRBJ2-1	ASSLGGTSGRVEQF
many	TRBV27	TRBJ1-1	ASSVRTEPNTEAF